The 32 T cell receptor beta chains below come from one sample, sequenced in a study of OX40 agonist ivuxolimab in advanced cancers. Libraries were prepared by immunoSEQ multiplex PCR; TCRdb keeps only in-frame clonotypes and omits some of them. This sample has 69,000 or so clones; around 84% occur once, and the top ten carry roughly 6.8%. Here the sequenced sample was CD4+ or CD8+ T cells sorted from blood, taken in a trial of the OX40 agonist ivuxolimab. The receptors here all came from an adult with an advanced solid tumor such as melanoma, head and neck, liver or kidney cancer.

This chain connects TRBV9 to TRBJ1-2; 7 bases agree with TRBD1. The CDR3 totals 17 residues. V lost 0 bases, J lost 4 bases, and 12 bases stayed unmatched. The V gene's germline CDR1 is SGDLS and CDR2 YYNGEE. CDR3 coding DNA: TGTGCCAGCAGCGTAGCAGGGGGGGGACAGCAACTCTATGGCTACACCTTC. Its protein is CASSVAGGGQQLYGYTF. Using reference TRBV9 and TRBJ1-2 for the parts outside the CDR3, the full variable domain is DSGVTQTPKHLITATGQRVTLRCSPRSGDLSVYWYQQSLDQGLQFLIQYYNGEERAKGNILERFSAQQFPDLHSELNLSSLELGDSALYFCASSVAGGGQQLYGYTFGSGTRLTVV.

The genes are TRBV18 and TRBJ2-2; D might be TRBD2 (5 bases). From germline, CDR1 is KGHSH and CDR2 LQKENI. The CDR3 totals 15 residues. Trimming removed 1 base at V and 5 bases at J, with 11 bases between. The CDR3 sequence: CASSPQGVETGELFF. The CDR3, as DNA: TGTGCCAGCTCACCACAGGGAGTAGAGACCGGGGAGCTGTTTTTT. Supplemented by reference TRBV18 and TRBJ2-2, the full variable domain reads NAGVMQNPRHLVRRRGQEARLRCSPMKGHSHVYWYRQLPEEGLKFMVYLQKENIIDESGMPKERFSAEFPKEGPSILRIQQVVRGDSAAYFCASSPQGVETGELFFGEGSRLTVL.

The CDR3 sequence is CASRFRDRVFGYTF. As DNA, the CDR3 is TGTGCCAGTAGATTCCGGGACAGGGTATTCGGCTACACCTTC. The genes are TRBV19 and TRBJ1-2; 9 nucleotides align to TRBD1. CDR3 length equals 14 residues. Germline lookup yields CDR1 LNHDA and CDR2 SQIVND (reference sequence). V dropped 6 bases and J dropped 8; count of bases not matched to a gene: 10.

J is TRBJ2-2 and V is TRBV6-1; D ambiguous. CDR3 length: 15 residues. Trimming removed 6 bases at V and 0 bases at J, with 11 bases between. Germline V CDR1 and CDR2: MNHNS, SASEGT. In DNA, the CDR3 is TGTGCCAGCAGGTTCTACACGTCGAACACCGGGGAGCTGTTTTTT. Its protein is CASRFYTSNTGELFF.

This clone has a count of ten or more. V usage is TRBV7-2 and J usage is TRBJ2-2; 8 bases agree with TRBD2. CDR1 and CDR2 from the germline V gene are SGHTA and FQGNSA. Losses at the gene ends were 3 bases for V and 4 bases for J; bases not matched to a gene: 1. The CDR3 spans 14 residues. The CDR3 loop reads CASSFGTSTGELFF. CDR3 sequence (DNA): TGTGCCAGCAGCTTTGGGACTAGCACCGGGGAGCTGTTTTTT.

The chain joins TRBV11-2 to TRBJ2-2, with TRBD2 matching 7 bases. Looked up from germline, CDR1 is SGHAT and CDR2 is FQNNGV. Trimming cost V 5 bases and J 8 bases; bases outside gene matches: 17. This CDR3 is built from 17 residues. The CDR3 sequence is CASSARAGLEETGELFF. In DNA, the CDR3 is TGTGCCAGCAGCGCCAGAGCAGGACTAGAGGAGACGGGGGAGCTGTTTTTT. Variable domain in full (rest from reference TRBV11-2 and TRBJ2-2): EAGVAQSPRYKIIEKRQSVAFWCNPISGHATLYWYQQILGQGPKLLIQFQNNGVVDDSQLPKDRFSAERLKGVDSTLKIQPAKLEDSAVYLCASSARAGLEETGELFFGEGSRLTVL.

J is TRBJ2-5 and V is TRBV7-2, with D unresolved. The V gene lost 7 bases and the J gene lost 1 base, with 10 bases spanning the gap. Per the germline V gene, CDR1 is SGHTA and CDR2 is FQGNSA. The CDR3 extends over 13 amino acids. CDR3 residues: CASTLGPQETQYF. The CDR3 DNA sequence: TGTGCCAGCACCCTGGGCCCCCAAGAGACCCAGTACTTC. Complete variable domain (other parts from reference TRBV7-2 and TRBJ2-5): GAGVSQSPSNKVTEKGKDVELRCDPISGHTALYWYRQSLGQGLEFLIYFQGNSAPDKSGLPSDRFSAERTGGSVSTLTIQRTQQEDSAVYLCASTLGPQETQYFGPGTRLLVL.

The chain couples TRBV18 to TRBJ1-4; D might be TRBD1 (6 bases). V was cut by 4 bases and J by 7 bases, with 31 bases left in between. The CDR3 has 20 residues. Germline V gene sequence: CDR1 KGHSH, CDR2 LQKENI. The CDR3 loop is CASSRNRAQVNQVPGEKLFF. The DNA of the CDR3 is TGTGCCAGCTCACGCAACAGGGCGCAGGTGAACCAAGTCCCAGGTGAAAAACTGTTTTTT.

This clone has a single count. V and J are TRBV4-3 and TRBJ1-5; no clear D gene. The germline V gene encodes CDR1 LGHNA and CDR2 YSLEER. The CDR3 has 15 residues. Deletions cut 0 bases from V and 6 bases from J, with 12 bases between. CDR3 protein: CASSQDVGGSQPQHF. For the CDR3, the DNA is TGCGCCAGCAGCCAAGACGTTGGAGGAAGTCAGCCCCAGCATTTT.

The V and J genes are TRBV6-5 and TRBJ2-7, with D possibly matching TRBD2 (6 bases). There are 14 residues in the CDR3. Trimming left V 2 bases short and J 5 bases short, with 13 bases between. Germline V gene lookup returns CDR1 MNHEY and CDR2 SVGAGI. The CDR3 region is CASSYDGSSDEQYF. In DNA form, the CDR3 reads TGTGCCAGCAGTTACGACGGGAGTAGCGACGAGCAGTACTTC.

This rearrangement joins TRBV7-9 to TRBJ2-3, with 9 positions matching TRBD2. The CDR3 length is 16 residues. V shed 5 bases, J shed 2 bases, and the junction held 8 bases outside the gene matches. Germline V gives CDR1 SEHNR, CDR2 FQNEAQ (reference sequence). The CDR3 DNA reads as TGTGCCAGCAGCCCTCCGACTAGCGGTCCCACAGATACGCAGTATTTT. Protein product: CASSPPTSGPTDTQYF.

V and J are TRBV7-2 and TRBJ2-1; TRBD1 or TRBD2 may be the D gene (5 bases each). Germline values: CDR1 SGHTA, CDR2 FQGNSA. V was clipped by 1 base and J by 3 bases, with 7 bases between them. The CDR3 has 14 amino acids. CDR3 DNA sequence: TGTGCCAGCAGCTTAGGGGGGATCTACAATGAGCAGTTCTTC. Translated, it gives CASSLGGIYNEQFF.

In DNA form, the CDR3 reads TGTGCCAGCAGCCTACCGGACAGGCTAACCGGGGAGCTGTTTTTT. Translation gives CASSLPDRLTGELFF. J is TRBJ2-2 and V is TRBV7-8; TRBD1 matches 7 bases. This CDR3 contains 15 residues. CDR1 and CDR2 from the germline V gene are SGHVS and FQNEAQ. The V gene end was trimmed by 5 bases and the J gene end by 5 bases; junction bases not matched to a gene: 8.

V is TRBV5-6 and J is TRBJ2-4; D remains ambiguous. From germline, CDR1 is SGHDT and CDR2 YYEEEE. Trimming removed 3 bases from V and 5 bases from J, with 15 bases in between. The CDR3 consists of 15 residues. The CDR3: CASSSQSTSQNIQYF. The CDR3 bases are TGTGCCAGCAGCTCGCAGTCGACTTCCCAAAACATTCAGTACTTC.

The chain recombines TRBV7-9 with TRBJ1-1; D gene ambiguous. Germline V gene sequence: CDR1 SEHNR, CDR2 FQNEAQ (reference sequence). V dropped 3 bases and J dropped 6 bases, with 8 bases sitting between them. CDR3 length equals 12 residues. CDR3 sequence reads: CASSLLFSEAFF. CDR3 bases: TGTGCCAGCAGCTTGCTCTTTTCTGAAGCTTTCTTT.

For the CDR3, the DNA is TGTGCCAGCAGCCTCCAGGGTAACACTGAAGCTTTCTTT. It is translated as CASSLQGNTEAFF. The chain links TRBV11-3 to TRBJ1-1; a possible D gene is TRBD1 (5 bases). The CDR3 extends over 13 amino acids. Trimming took 5 bases from V and 2 from J, leaving 9 bases between them. Germline assignment: CDR1 SGHNT and CDR2 YENEEA.

The chain is built from TRBV7-2 and TRBJ2-7, with D perhaps matching TRBD2 (5 bases). Germline-derived CDR1 and CDR2 are SGHTA and FQGNSA. The CDR3 consists of 16 residues. Trimming shortened V by 5 bases and J by 4 bases, and 21 bases separated the two germline ends. CDR3 DNA: TGTGCCAGCAGCAGAAACCCGGCCCCTAGCCCGTACGAGCAGTACTTC. This sequence encodes CASSRNPAPSPYEQYF. Complete variable domain (other parts from reference TRBV7-2 and TRBJ2-7): GAGVSQSPSNKVTEKGKDVELRCDPISGHTALYWYRQSLGQGLEFLIYFQGNSAPDKSGLPSDRFSAERTGGSVSTLTIQRTQQEDSAVYLCASSRNPAPSPYEQYFGPGTRLTVT.

This sequence joins TRBV6-5 and TRBJ2-7; D may be TRBD1 (6 bases). Trimming pared 0 bases from V and 3 bases from J, leaving 15 bases between. Germline-derived CDR1 and CDR2 are MNHEY and SVGAGI. The CDR3 loop spans 16 amino acids. The DNA of the CDR3 is TGTGCCAGCAGTTACTCGAAGGGCACAGGGTTCTACGAGCAGTACTTC. Its translation: CASSYSKGTGFYEQYF.

V is TRBV14 and J is TRBJ2-3, with D possibly matching TRBD1 (6 bases). The V gene lost 3 bases and the J gene lost 4 bases, with 23 bases spanning the gap. CDR1 SGHDN and CDR2 FVKESK come from the germline V gene. CDR3 length equals 18 residues. The chain's CDR3 is CASSHRTRQEGYADTQYF. The CDR3 coding sequence is TGTGCCAGCAGCCACCGAACACGACAGGAAGGGTACGCAGATACGCAGTATTTT.

The V and J genes are TRBV28 and TRBJ2-7; D is unresolved. From germline, CDR1 is MDHEN and CDR2 SYDVKM. Trimming cost V 7 bases and J 5 bases, with 15 bases left between them. The CDR3 sequence is 13 residues long. The chain's CDR3 is CASTTQTKNEQYF. In nucleotides, the CDR3 is TGTGCCAGCACCACCCAGACCAAAAACGAGCAGTACTTC.

V and J are TRBV7-2 and TRBJ2-3, with D hard to call. The ends were cut back, 5 bases at V and 2 bases at J, with 11 bases in the middle. The germline V gene has CDR1 SGHTA and CDR2 FQGNSA. This CDR3 contains 14 residues. The CDR3 is CASSHGRFTDTQYF. The CDR3 DNA reads as TGTGCCAGCAGCCATGGACGGTTCACAGATACGCAGTATTTT.

The chain is built from TRBV7-2 and TRBJ2-3; D call uncertain. The CDR3 length is 14 residues. The V and J ends lost 5 bases and 4 bases respectively, with 13 bases between them. CDR1 and CDR2 from the germline V gene are SGHTA and FQGNSA. The CDR3 spells CASSPPPDADTQYF. For the CDR3, the DNA is TGTGCCAGCAGCCCGCCGCCAGACGCAGATACGCAGTATTTT.

The rearrangement joins TRBV4-1 to TRBJ1-2; D gene uncertain. This CDR3 comprises 19 residues. V gave up 0 bases and J gave up 2 bases, with 22 bases separating them. Germline V gene lookup returns CDR1 MGHRA and CDR2 YSYEKL. CDR3 amino acids: CASSQDRGFGLTPNYGYTF. The CDR3 bases are TGCGCCAGCAGCCAAGATCGAGGATTCGGACTAACACCCAACTATGGCTACACCTTC.

This clone has just a few counts. The chain uses TRBV9 and TRBJ2-5; D perhaps matches TRBD2 (6 bases). CDR1 and CDR2 from the germline V gene are SGDLS and YYNGEE. Between the trimmed V and J ends, which lost 4 bases and 7 bases, there was a span of 14 bases. The CDR3 consists of 13 residues. The CDR3 region has the DNA TGTGCCAGCAGCCGAAGCGGAGCGGGGACCCAGTACTTC. Its translation: CASSRSGAGTQYF.

This clone has only a few counts. The chain recombines TRBV7-2 with TRBJ2-3; no definite D call. CDR3 size: 12 residues. CDR1 and CDR2 (germline): SGHTA, FQGNSA. V was pared by 4 bases and J by 1 base, with 3 bases between. This chain's CDR3 is CASSSRTDTQYF. CDR3 bases: TGTGCCAGCAGCTCCCGCACAGATACGCAGTATTTT.

The chain uses TRBV19 and TRBJ1-1; D possibly corresponds to TRBD1 (6 bases). Germline-derived CDR1 and CDR2 are LNHDA and SQIVND (reference sequence). Trimming stripped 4 bases from V and 4 bases from J, with 19 bases between. CDR3 length: 16 residues. CDR3 amino acids: CASSKETGIFRTEAFF. The CDR3 DNA reads TGTGCCAGTAGTAAGGAAACAGGGATTTTTCGCACTGAAGCTTTCTTT.

V usage is TRBV6-6 and J usage is TRBJ1-1; TRBD1 matches 7 bases. Unmatched junction bases numbered 3, after V lost 6 bases and J lost 5 bases. This CDR3 region has 12 residues. Germline V lookup: CDR1 MNHNY, CDR2 SVGAGI (reference sequence). The CDR3 protein is CASRQQGTEAFF. The CDR3 DNA follows: TGTGCCAGCAGACAACAGGGGACTGAAGCTTTCTTT.

The CDR3 bases are TGCAGTGCTTTCAGTGTTGAGCAGTTCTTC. Its protein product is CSAFSVEQFF. The chain carries TRBV20-1 and TRBJ2-1; D is uncertain. The V and J ends lost 5 bases and 9 bases respectively, with 8 bases between them. This CDR3 comprises 10 residues. Looked up from germline, CDR1 is DFQATT and CDR2 is SNEGSKA (reference sequence).

The V gene is TRBV25-1, the J gene TRBJ1-6, with D perhaps matching TRBD1 (6 bases). The CDR3 has 16 amino acids. V was clipped by 5 bases and J by 5 bases, with 16 bases between them. Germline V gene data show CDR1 as MGHDK and CDR2 as SYGVNS. The CDR3 region has the DNA TGTGCCAGCAGTTTCCGGACAGTGGCTGATAATTCACCCCTCCACTTT. Its translation: CASSFRTVADNSPLHF.

J is TRBJ1-2 and V is TRBV4-2, with 7 bases identical to TRBD1. Germline CDR1 is LGHNA and CDR2 is YNFKEQ. This CDR3 spans 14 amino acids. Unmatched junction bases numbered 4, after V lost 4 bases and J lost 2 bases. The CDR3 DNA sequence: TGTGCCAGCAGCCTCGACAGGGCCAACTATGGCTACACCTTC. It specifies CASSLDRANYGYTF.

The rearrangement links TRBV12-5 to TRBJ2-7; possibly TRBD1 for D (5 bases). In germline, CDR1 is LGHNT, CDR2 FRNRAP. Trimming cost V 1 base and J 0 bases, with 16 bases left between them. The CDR3 has 17 amino acids. In nucleotides, the CDR3 is TGTGCTAGTGGTTTGGCTACAGGTGACCCCTTCTCCTACGAGCAGTACTTC. Protein: CASGLATGDPFSYEQYF.

This chain uses TRBV28 with TRBJ1-4; TRBD1 might be the D (5 bases). V was shortened by 7 bases and J by 8 bases, with 17 bases between the two germline ends. Per the germline V gene, CDR1 is MDHEN and CDR2 is SYDVKM. The CDR3 has 14 residues. The chain's CDR3 is CASIGADLGEKLFF. For the CDR3, the DNA is TGTGCCAGCATTGGGGCCGACCTGGGGGAAAAACTGTTTTTT. The whole variable domain, filled in from reference TRBV28 and TRBJ1-4, reads DVKVTQSSRYLVKRTGEKVFLECVQDMDHENMFWYRQDPGLGLRLIYFSYDVKMKEKGDIPEGYSVSREKKERFSLILESASTNQTSMYLCASIGADLGEKLFFGSGTQLSVL.